The clone carrying this T cell receptor (beta chain) was picked up one time. The sample originates from a study of blood T cell repertoires in COVID-19. Original processing notes: From reference gene primer amplification, estimates of nucleated cell counts were derived. Profiled with immunoSEQ multiplex PCR; TCRdb holds only in-frame clones, not every one. V, J and clone size derive from that table, while D and trimming were established from the DNA sequence. Here the sample spans about 190,000 clones, approximately 84% being singletons. This TCR derives from a woman aged 25 to 39 who had recovered from COVID-19. Sequencing used PBMCs or T cells enriched from blood (not recorded which).

The CDR3 DNA reads TGTGCCAGCAGCTTGGAGCCCCTCCGTTCGGGTAGCGGGCGAAAAGAGACCCAGTACTTC. This encodes CASSLEPLRSGSGRKETQYF. The V and J genes are TRBV5-4 and TRBJ2-5; 7 positions match TRBD2. The CDR3 loop spans 20 amino acids. Germline CDR1 is SGHNT and CDR2 is YYREEE (reference sequence). Trimming at V came to 0 bases and at J to 3 bases, leaving 20 bases not matched to a gene.